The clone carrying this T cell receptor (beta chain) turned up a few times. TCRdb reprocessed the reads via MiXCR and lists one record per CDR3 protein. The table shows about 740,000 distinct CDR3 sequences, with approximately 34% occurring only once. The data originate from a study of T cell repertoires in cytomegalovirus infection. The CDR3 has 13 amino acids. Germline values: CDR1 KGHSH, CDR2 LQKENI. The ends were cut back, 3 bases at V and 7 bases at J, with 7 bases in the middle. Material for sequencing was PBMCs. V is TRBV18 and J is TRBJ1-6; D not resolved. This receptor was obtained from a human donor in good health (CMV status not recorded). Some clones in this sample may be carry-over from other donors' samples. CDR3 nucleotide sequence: TGTGCCAGCTCACCCGGGTCAAATTCACCCCTCCACTTT. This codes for CASSPGSNSPLHF. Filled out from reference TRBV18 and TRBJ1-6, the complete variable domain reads NAGVMQNPRHLVRRRGQEARLRCSPMKGHSHVYWYRQLPEEGLKFMVYLQKENIIDESGMPKERFSAEFPKEGPSILRIQQVVRGDSAAYFCASSPGSNSPLHFGNGTRLTVT.